This T cell receptor beta chain is drawn from a study of blood T cell repertoires in COVID-19. Germline V gene lookup returns CDR1 MDHEN and CDR2 SYDVKM. The CDR3 runs to 14 residues. The V and J ends lost 8 bases and 3 bases, in that order; junction bases with no gene match: 9. Participants' own reports of clinical history determined their cohort assignment. The table came from immunoSEQ multiplex PCR; TCRdb's copy has only in-frame clones and leaves some out. The sample includes about 190,000 clones, 65% to 80% of them seen just once. Sequencing was done on a sample of PBMCs or T cells enriched from blood (not recorded which). The genes are TRBV28 and TRBJ2-7, with 8 bases identical to TRBD1. The receptor comes from a woman aged 45-60 years with acute COVID-19. CDR3 bases: TGTGCCAGCGGATACAGGGGGACCATCTACGAGCAGTACGTC. Translation: CASGYRGTIYEQYV.